The text below deals with one T cell receptor beta chain. Its specificity is unknown. This record comes from a study of Ad26.COV2.S vaccination and SARS-CoV-2 variants. Study background: Intramuscularly, Ad26.COV2.S was given either once or twice, 56 days apart.

The treatment here: around 19 received Ad26.COV2.S at low or high dose, single or two shots; roughly 5 received placebo; per-sample allocation not given. The samples date from day 63 after the first vaccine or placebo injection. From germline, CDR1 is SQVTM and CDR2 ANQGSEA. The length of the CDR3 is 15 residues. V dropped 0 bases and J dropped 7 bases, with 16 bases sitting between them. Whole-study findings and limits: Placebo and vaccine recipients had non-spike TCR breadth that was similar. Reportedly, after vaccination the spike-specific CD8+ and CD4+ T cell responses displayed substantial breadth.

The table came from immunoSEQ multiplex PCR; TCRdb's copy has only in-frame clones and leaves some out. The data contain about 400,000 clones, approximately 89% of them singletons. The chain has TRBV29-1 and TRBJ2-1, with no clear D. Specimen: peripheral blood, collected in a trial of Ad26.COV2.S vaccine versus placebo. This clonotype originated in a person between 18 and 65 years old who received the Ad26.COV2.S COVID-19 vaccine or a placebo. The CDR3, as DNA: TGCAGCGTTGAAGATACTCGTAGAGGTGTGAATGAGCAGTTCTTC. Translated: CSVEDTRRGVNEQFF.